These 21 T cell receptor beta chains came from one sample sequenced in a study of response to subunit inactivated influenza vaccine. TCRdb redid the calling of the RT-PCR reads with MiXCR, one entry per CDR3 protein. The sample carries around 760,000 distinct CDR3 sequences, more than 11% recorded once. The source was PBMCs from blood, collected around two weeks before vaccination. Source of these receptors: a man in his fifties who received an inactivated influenza vaccine.

At least ten counts were recorded for this clonotype. The CDR3 sequence: CASTRDLTAKNIQYF. In nucleotides, the CDR3 is TGTGCCAGCACTAGGGACCTTACAGCCAAAAACATTCAGTACTTC. The chain is built from TRBV6-1 and TRBJ2-4, with D perhaps given as TRBD1 or TRBD2 (5 bases each). The CDR3 is made up of 15 amino acids. V was shortened by 7 bases and J by 0 bases, with 13 bases between the two germline ends. Germline lookup yields CDR1 MNHNS and CDR2 SASEGT.

In its sample, this clonotype was seen a few times. The chain links TRBV20-1 to TRBJ1-2; D is perhaps TRBD1 (6 bases). The CDR3 is made up of 16 amino acids. V was trimmed by 2 bases and J by 7 bases, leaving 23 bases between them. CDR1 is DFQATT, CDR2 SNEGSKA, per germline (reference sequence). In nucleotides, the CDR3 is TGCAGTGCTAGACCTCGGACAGTCAGGGACGCCGGTGGCTACACCTTC. Amino acid sequence: CSARPRTVRDAGGYTF.

The chain is built from TRBV7-9 and TRBJ1-2, with 10 bases matching TRBD1. Germline values: CDR1 SEHNR, CDR2 FQNEAQ (reference sequence). Trimming cost V 10 bases and J 4 bases; bases outside gene matches: 9. The CDR3 is 14 residues long. CDR3 loop: CATTLGTGVYGYTF. The CDR3 DNA is TGTGCCACCACCCTTGGGACAGGGGTCTATGGCTACACCTTC.

This clonotype showed up many times. V usage is TRBV5-1 and J usage is TRBJ1-5; maybe TRBD1 (5 bases). CDR3 size: 15 residues. In germline, CDR1 is SGHRS, CDR2 YFSETQ. Deletions cut 4 bases from V and 0 bases from J, with 11 bases between. The CDR3 loop is CASSPGSNSNQPQHF. For the CDR3, the DNA is TGCGCCAGCAGCCCAGGGAGTAATAGCAATCAGCCCCAGCATTTT.

This clonotype was observed many times. The gene calls are TRBV5-1 and TRBJ2-5; 7 nucleotides line up with TRBD1. Germline values: CDR1 SGHRS, CDR2 YFSETQ. J was trimmed by 4 bases and V by 3 bases; bases with no gene match: 3. The CDR3 runs 13 residues. The CDR3 DNA reads as TGCGCCAGCAGCTGGGACAGTTCAGAGACCCAGTACTTC. This codes for CASSWDSSETQYF.

Many counts were recorded for this clonotype. The chain is built from TRBV15 and TRBJ2-3, with TRBD2 matching 8 bases. After removal of 5 bases from V and 4 bases from J, the junction contained 11 bases not matched to a gene. The CDR3 is 16 amino acids. CDR1 and CDR2 (germline): LNHNV, YYDKDF (reference sequence). CDR3 DNA sequence: TGTGCCACCAGCTCTCAGCGGGGGTCTGGTGCAGATACGCAGTATTTT. As protein: CATSSQRGSGADTQYF.

This clonotype showed up just a few times. This chain uses TRBV12-3 or TRBV12-4 with TRBJ2-6, with D perhaps matching TRBD2 (5 bases). Trimming removed 5 bases from V and 1 base from J, with 6 bases in between. The CDR3 extends over 14 amino acids. CDR3 sequence: CASSERSGANVLTF. The DNA of the CDR3 is TGTGCCAGCAGTGAGCGGTCTGGGGCCAACGTCCTGACTTTC.

This chain uses TRBV2 with TRBJ2-1; D is unresolved. CDR3 length equals 13 residues. The germline V gene encodes CDR1 SNHLY and CDR2 FYNNEI. Trimming pared 8 bases from V and 2 bases from J, leaving 10 bases between. This chain's CDR3 is CASCRYTYNEQFF. The CDR3 DNA reads as TGTGCCAGCTGCCGTTATACCTACAATGAGCAGTTCTTC.

The chain recombines TRBV2 with TRBJ2-3, with D tentatively TRBD1 (6 bases). CDR3 length equals 15 residues. CDR1 SNHLY and CDR2 FYNNEI come from the germline V gene. V dropped 3 bases and J dropped 4 bases, with 14 bases sitting between them. CDR3 residues: CASSDWGPSSDTQYF. In DNA form, the CDR3 reads TGTGCCAGCAGTGATTGGGGGCCCTCATCAGATACGCAGTATTTT.

V gene TRBV12-3 or TRBV12-4 combines with J gene TRBJ2-2; the match to TRBD1 covers 8 bases. Trimming removed 7 bases from V and 5 bases from J; junction bases left unmatched: 12. The CDR3 has 16 residues. The CDR3 bases are TGTGCCAGCACTTCGCAGGGGGCGCGACATACCGGGGAGCTGTTTTTT. Translated: CASTSQGARHTGELFF.

CDR3 in amino acids: CASSVATSDTQYF. The CDR3, as DNA: TGTGCCAGCAGCGTAGCTACGTCGGATACGCAGTATTTT. The chain joins TRBV9 to TRBJ2-3; D unresolved. V was clipped by 0 bases and J by 6 bases, with 8 bases between them. Germline V gene data show CDR1 as SGDLS and CDR2 as YYNGEE. CDR3 size: 13 residues.

The chain combines TRBV2 with TRBJ1-5; D not resolved. In germline, CDR1 is SNHLY, CDR2 FYNNEI. CDR3 length equals 15 residues. V gave up 8 bases and J gave up 0 bases, with 14 bases separating them. DNA of the CDR3: TGTGCCAGCGCGGGGTTTGGGAATAGCAATCAGCCCCAGCATTTT. It specifies CASAGFGNSNQPQHF.

The J gene is TRBJ2-2, the V gene TRBV10-3; no firm D call. The CDR3 covers 14 residues. Germline V CDR1 and CDR2: ENHRY, SYGVKD. Trimming left V 0 bases short and J 6 bases short, with 8 bases between. For the CDR3, the DNA is TGTGCCATCAGTGAGTCGATAAGCCCCGGGGAGCTGTTTTTT. Translation gives CAISESISPGELFF.

This clonotype appeared a few times. V and J are TRBV30 and TRBJ2-1; D unclear. CDR1 is GTSNPN, CDR2 SVGIG, per germline (reference sequence). The CDR3 spans 12 residues. Trimming removed 0 bases at V and 8 bases at J, with 8 bases between. The CDR3 here is CAWSVTLDEQFF. The DNA of the CDR3 is TGTGCCTGGAGTGTCACATTAGATGAGCAGTTCTTC. Full variable domain (rest looked up from reference TRBV30 and TRBJ2-1): SQTIHQWPATLVQPVGSPLSLECTVEGTSNPNLYWYRQAAGRGLQLLFYSVGIGQISSEVPQNLSASRPQDRQFILSSKKLLLSDSGFYLCAWSVTLDEQFFGPGTRLTVL.

This clonotype was seen only a few times. This rearrangement joins TRBV14 to TRBJ1-1; 11 nucleotides agree with TRBD1. The germline gives CDR1 SGHDN, CDR2 FVKESK. V lost 1 base and J lost 9; bases outside the gene matches: 1. CDR3 length equals 13 residues. In nucleotides, the CDR3 is TGTGCCAGCAGCCAAGCGGACAGGGGGCAAGCTTTCTTT. Its translation: CASSQADRGQAFF.

The J gene is TRBJ1-1, the V gene TRBV28; no definite D call. The CDR3 contains 18 residues. V was cut by 5 bases and J by 0 bases, with 22 bases left in between. CDR1 and CDR2 from the germline V gene are MDHEN and SYDVKM. CDR3 residues: CASSHPHLRRGLNTEAFF. DNA of the CDR3: TGTGCCAGCAGTCACCCACACCTTCGCCGAGGGTTGAACACTGAAGCTTTCTTT.

The rearrangement joins TRBV5-1 to TRBJ1-1; no definite D call. The ends were cut back, 5 bases at V and 0 bases at J, with 14 bases in the middle. The CDR3 consists of 15 residues. Germline V gene lookup returns CDR1 SGHRS and CDR2 YFSETQ. In nucleotides, the CDR3 is TGCGCCAGCAGTGAGGGCAGCTCCATGAACACTGAAGCTTTCTTT. Amino acids: CASSEGSSMNTEAFF.

This clonotype turned up a few times. The chain joins TRBV7-6 to TRBJ2-1, with 11 bases that match TRBD1. V shed 3 bases, J shed 7 bases, and the junction held 14 bases outside the gene matches. This CDR3 has 18 residues. Germline CDR1 is SGHVS and CDR2 is FNYEAQ. The DNA of the CDR3 is TGTGCCAGCAGCTTTCTCAATGCCCCCGGACAGGGGGCGAATGAGCAGTTCTTC. As protein: CASSFLNAPGQGANEQFF.

The chain carries TRBV28 and TRBJ1-5, with D possibly TRBD1 on 6 matching bases. Germline V gene data show CDR1 as MDHEN and CDR2 as SYDVKM. The CDR3 is made up of 15 amino acids. V lost 3 bases to trimming and J lost 2 bases, with 11 bases between them. CDR3 nucleotide sequence: TGTGCCAGCAGTTTTTACTACAGGGGCAATCAGCCCCAGCATTTT. Residues: CASSFYYRGNQPQHF.

This clonotype turned up a few times. This chain links TRBV7-9 with TRBJ2-5; D is unresolved. Per the germline V gene, CDR1 is SEHNR and CDR2 is FQNEAQ (reference sequence). The CDR3 extends over 14 amino acids. V lost 4 bases to trimming and J lost 5 bases, with 14 bases between them. This chain's CDR3 is CASSSPLPMETQYF. CDR3 DNA sequence: TGTGCCAGCAGCTCCCCGCTGCCCATGGAGACCCAGTACTTC.

This clonotype was detected a few times. The chain couples TRBV5-6 to TRBJ1-5; 9 positions match TRBD1. The CDR3 sequence is 15 residues long. V was clipped by 4 bases and J by 6 bases; unmatched bases: 8. Germline V gene lookup returns CDR1 SGHDT and CDR2 YYEEEE. CDR3 sequence: CASSPGQGSFQPQHF. The CDR3 DNA sequence: TGTGCCAGCAGCCCGGGACAGGGCAGTTTTCAGCCCCAGCATTTT.